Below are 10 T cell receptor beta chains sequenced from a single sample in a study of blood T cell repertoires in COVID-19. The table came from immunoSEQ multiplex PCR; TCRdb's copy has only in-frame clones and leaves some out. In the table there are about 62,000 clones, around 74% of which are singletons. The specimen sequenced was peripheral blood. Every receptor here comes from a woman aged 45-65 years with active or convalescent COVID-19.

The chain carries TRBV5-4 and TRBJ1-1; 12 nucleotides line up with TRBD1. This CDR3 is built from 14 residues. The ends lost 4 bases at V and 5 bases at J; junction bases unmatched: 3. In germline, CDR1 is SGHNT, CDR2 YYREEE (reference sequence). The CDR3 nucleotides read TGTGCCAGCAGCCGGGACAGGGGGCGGACTGAAGCTTTCTTT. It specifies CASSRDRGRTEAFF.

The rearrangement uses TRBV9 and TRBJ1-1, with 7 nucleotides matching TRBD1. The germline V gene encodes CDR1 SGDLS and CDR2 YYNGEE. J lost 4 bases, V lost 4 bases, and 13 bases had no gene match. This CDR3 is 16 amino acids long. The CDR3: CASSPRQGEGGTEAFF. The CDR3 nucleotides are TGTGCCAGCAGCCCGAGACAGGGTGAGGGGGGCACTGAAGCTTTCTTT.

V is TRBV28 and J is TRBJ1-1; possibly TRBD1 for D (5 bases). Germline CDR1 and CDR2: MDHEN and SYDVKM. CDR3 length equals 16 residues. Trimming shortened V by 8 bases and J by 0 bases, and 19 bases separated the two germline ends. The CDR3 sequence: CASSTRRGSMNTEAFF. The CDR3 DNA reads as TGTGCCAGCTCAACCCGTAGGGGTTCTATGAACACTGAAGCTTTCTTT. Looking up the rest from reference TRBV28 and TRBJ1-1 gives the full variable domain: DVKVTQSSRYLVKRTGEKVFLECVQDMDHENMFWYRQDPGLGLRLIYFSYDVKMKEKGDIPEGYSVSREKKERFSLILESASTNQTSMYLCASSTRRGSMNTEAFFGQGTRLTVV.

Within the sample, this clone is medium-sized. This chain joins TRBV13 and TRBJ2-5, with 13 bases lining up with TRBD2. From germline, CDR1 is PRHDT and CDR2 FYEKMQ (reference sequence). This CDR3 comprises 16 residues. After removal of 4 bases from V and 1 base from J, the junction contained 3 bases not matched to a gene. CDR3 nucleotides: TGTGCCAGCAGCTCGGGGACTAGCGGGACCCAAGAGACCCAGTACTTC. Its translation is CASSSGTSGTQETQYF.

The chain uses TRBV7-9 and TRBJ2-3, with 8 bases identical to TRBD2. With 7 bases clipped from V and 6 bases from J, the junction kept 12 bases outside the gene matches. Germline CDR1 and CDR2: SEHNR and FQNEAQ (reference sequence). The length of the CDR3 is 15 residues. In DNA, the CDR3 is TGTGCCAGCAAACCGCGGGGAGCGGGAGTTGATACGCAGTATTTT. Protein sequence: CASKPRGAGVDTQYF. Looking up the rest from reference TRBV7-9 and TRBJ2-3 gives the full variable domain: DTGVSQNPRHKITKRGQNVTFRCDPISEHNRLYWYRQTLGQGPEFLTYFQNEAQLEKSRLLSDRFSAERPKGSFSTLEIQRTEQGDSAMYLCASKPRGAGVDTQYFGPGTRLTVL.

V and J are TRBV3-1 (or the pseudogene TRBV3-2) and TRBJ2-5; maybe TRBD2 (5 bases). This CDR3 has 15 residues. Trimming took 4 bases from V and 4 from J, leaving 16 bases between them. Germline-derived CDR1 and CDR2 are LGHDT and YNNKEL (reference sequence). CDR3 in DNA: TGTGCCAGCAGCCCCGGACTGGGAACGAGAGAGACCCAGTACTTC. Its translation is CASSPGLGTRETQYF.

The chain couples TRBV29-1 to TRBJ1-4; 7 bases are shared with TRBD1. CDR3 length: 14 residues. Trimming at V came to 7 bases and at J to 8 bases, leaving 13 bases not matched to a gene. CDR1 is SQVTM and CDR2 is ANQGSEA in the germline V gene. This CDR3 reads CSAGDRAPGEKLFF. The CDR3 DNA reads TGCAGCGCCGGAGACAGGGCCCCTGGGGAAAAACTGTTTTTT.

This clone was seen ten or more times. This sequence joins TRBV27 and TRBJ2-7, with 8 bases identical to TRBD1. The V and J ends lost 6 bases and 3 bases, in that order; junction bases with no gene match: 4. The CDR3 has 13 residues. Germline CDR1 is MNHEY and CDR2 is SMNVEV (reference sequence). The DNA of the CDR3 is TGTGCCAGCAGCCCGGGACAGGACTACGAGCAGTACTTC. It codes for CASSPGQDYEQYF.

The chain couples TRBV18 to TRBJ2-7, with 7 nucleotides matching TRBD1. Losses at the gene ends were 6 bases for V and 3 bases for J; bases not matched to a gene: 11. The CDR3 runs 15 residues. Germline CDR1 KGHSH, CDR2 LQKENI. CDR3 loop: CASSYGTDPFYEQYF. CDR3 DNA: TGTGCCAGCTCCTATGGGACAGACCCCTTCTACGAGCAGTACTTC.

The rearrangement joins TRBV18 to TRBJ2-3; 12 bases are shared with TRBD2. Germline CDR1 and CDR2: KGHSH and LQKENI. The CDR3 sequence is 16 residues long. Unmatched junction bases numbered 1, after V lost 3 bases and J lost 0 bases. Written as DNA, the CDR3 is TGTGCCAGCTCACCCGGACTAGCGGGAAGCACAGATACGCAGTATTTT. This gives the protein CASSPGLAGSTDTQYF.